This T cell receptor beta chain was retrieved from a study of cytomegalovirus exposure and HLA in healthy donors. Among the donors, all were healthy bone marrow donors. Donors had nominal health at sampling but likely had unrecorded immune exposures. The PCR used 60 Vbeta and 13 Jbeta primers. The method was immunoSEQ multiplex PCR; TCRdb's version includes in-frame clones alone and lacks a portion of them. The sample holds 100,000 to 150,000 clones; roughly 85% are singletons and the top ten take approximately 3.5%. This CDR3 has 15 amino acids. Per the germline V gene, CDR1 is SGHNT and CDR2 is YYREEE (reference sequence). Trimming removed 0 bases at V and 3 bases at J, with 11 bases between. General study results and limits: Several top significant clusters appeared, in a later analysis, to be linked to common viral pathogens.

Of note for this clone: What it recognizes is unknown.

The TCR originated in a woman between 40 and 55 years old in good health and CMV-seropositive. This chain joins TRBV5-4 and TRBJ2-3; D is ambiguous. Sequenced: PBMCs. The CDR3, as DNA: TGTGCCAGCAGCTTGGCATCAGTCGGGACAGATACGCAGTATTTT. Translated, it gives CASSLASVGTDTQYF.